The T cell receptor (beta chain) under discussion was sequenced for a study of shared clonotypes between healthy human individuals. Scientists sequenced DNA from unsorted PBMC on ten immunoSEQ deep assay plates. The method was immunoSEQ multiplex PCR; TCRdb's version includes in-frame clones alone and lacks a portion of them. The sample includes some 510,000 clones, around 79% of them seen just once. The CDR3 length is 14 residues. The V gene end was trimmed by 4 bases and the J gene end by 4 bases; junction bases not matched to a gene: 7. Germline CDR1 and CDR2: SGHRS and YFSETQ. This rearrangement joins TRBV5-1 to TRBJ1-1, with 7 bases aligning to TRBD1. The specimen was PBMCs. The TCR comes from a woman aged 40 to 50 in good health. Some clones in this sample may be carry-over from other donors' samples. The CDR3 DNA follows: TGCGCCAGCAGCCAGACAGGGTCCGGCACTGAAGCTTTCTTT. It specifies CASSQTGSGTEAFF.